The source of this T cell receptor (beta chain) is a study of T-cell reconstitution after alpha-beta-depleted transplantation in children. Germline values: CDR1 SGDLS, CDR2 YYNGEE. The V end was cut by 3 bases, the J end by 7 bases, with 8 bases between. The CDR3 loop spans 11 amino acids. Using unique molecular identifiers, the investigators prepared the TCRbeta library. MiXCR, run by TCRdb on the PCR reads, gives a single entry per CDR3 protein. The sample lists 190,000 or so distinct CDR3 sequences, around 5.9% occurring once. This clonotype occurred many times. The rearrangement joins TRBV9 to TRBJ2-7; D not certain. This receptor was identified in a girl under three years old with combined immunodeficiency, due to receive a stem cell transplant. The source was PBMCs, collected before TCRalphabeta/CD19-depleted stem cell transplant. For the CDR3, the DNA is TGTGCCAGCAGCGGTGACGGGGAGCAGTACTTC. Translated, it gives CASSGDGEQYF.